What follows describes a single T cell receptor beta chain. Its cognate antigen is unknown. CDR3 size: 12 residues. CDR1 is SGHNT, CDR2 YENEEA, per germline. J gave up 9 bases and V 7 bases, and 2 bases lay outside the gene matches. Assay: immunoSEQ multiplex PCR; the TCRdb copy retains only in-frame clones and omits some. The sample has around 100,000 clones, more than 85% seen once. The record originates from a study of T cell responses to AZD1222 COVID-19 vaccine. Study-wide results and caveats: A mostly white British donor set with more females was recruited, and clonal diversity was possibly underestimated.

The specimen comprised peripheral blood, sampled on day 0 of AZD1222 vaccination. The chain combines TRBV11-3 with TRBJ2-1; 11 nucleotides agree with TRBD2. The source of this sequence is an adult in good health. The CDR3 DNA sequence: TGTGCCAGCAATAGCGGGAGGGGTGAGCAGTTCTTC. Translation gives CASNSGRGEQFF.